The 3 T cell receptor beta chains presented below share a single source sample, sequenced in a study of blood T cell repertoires in COVID-19. Clones were read by immunoSEQ multiplex PCR, and TCRdb kept only the in-frame ones, dropping some. The sample lists approximately 250,000 clones, around 88% occurring once. Material for sequencing was PBMCs or T cells enriched from blood (not recorded which). Receptor source: a woman aged 40 to 50 with acute COVID-19.

J is TRBJ1-4 and V is TRBV19; 9 bases align to TRBD1. The junction had 7 bases not matched to a gene; V was cut back by 7 bases and J by 1 base. The CDR3 is 16 amino acids. CDR1 is LNHDA and CDR2 is SQIVND in the germline V gene (reference sequence). The CDR3 sequence is CASIGTGLGTNEKLFF. The CDR3 DNA reads as TGTGCCAGTATCGGGACAGGGTTGGGAACTAATGAAAAACTGTTTTTT. The full variable domain, with the rest looked up from reference TRBV19 and TRBJ1-4, is DGGITQSPKYLFRKEGQNVTLSCEQNLNHDAMYWYRQDPGQGLRLIYYSQIVNDFQKGDIAEGYSVSREKKESFPLTVTSAQKNPTAFYLCASIGTGLGTNEKLFFGSGTQLSVL.

V and J are TRBV10-2 and TRBJ1-1; D might be TRBD1 (6 bases). The V gene's germline CDR1 is WSHSY and CDR2 SAAADI. The CDR3 runs to 14 residues. V was clipped by 4 bases and J by 1 base, with 10 bases between them. The CDR3 sequence is CASSVTGGNTEAFF. As DNA, the CDR3 is TGCGCCAGCAGTGTGACAGGAGGGAACACTGAAGCTTTCTTT.

The chain is built from TRBV4-3 and TRBJ2-1, with TRBD2 matching over 8 bases. The CDR3 contains 16 residues. The germline CDR1 and CDR2 sequences are LGHNA and YSLEER. The J segment lost 7 bases and the V segment lost 0 bases, leaving 8 bases of the junction unmatched. For the CDR3, the DNA is TGCGCCAGCAGCCAAGATTGGCGGGGGGCCCGGAATGAGCAGTTCTTC. Amino acids: CASSQDWRGARNEQFF.